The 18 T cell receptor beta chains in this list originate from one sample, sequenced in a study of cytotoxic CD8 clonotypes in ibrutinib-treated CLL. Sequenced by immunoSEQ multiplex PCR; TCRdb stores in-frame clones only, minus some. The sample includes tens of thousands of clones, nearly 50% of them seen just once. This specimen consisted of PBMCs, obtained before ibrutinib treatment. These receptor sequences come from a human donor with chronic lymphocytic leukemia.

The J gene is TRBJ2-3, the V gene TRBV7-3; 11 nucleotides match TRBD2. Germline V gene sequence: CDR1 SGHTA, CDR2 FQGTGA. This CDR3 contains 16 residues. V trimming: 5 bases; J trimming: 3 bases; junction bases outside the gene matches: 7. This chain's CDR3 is CASSPSASGGTDTQYF. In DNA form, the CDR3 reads TGTGCCAGCAGCCCCAGCGCTAGCGGGGGGACAGATACGCAGTATTTT. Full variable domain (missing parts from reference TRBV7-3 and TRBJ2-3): GAGVSQTPSNKVTEKGKYVELRCDPISGHTALYWYRQSLGQGPEFLIYFQGTGAADDSGLPNDRFFAVRPEGSVSTLKIQRTERGDSAVYLCASSPSASGGTDTQYFGPGTRLTVL.

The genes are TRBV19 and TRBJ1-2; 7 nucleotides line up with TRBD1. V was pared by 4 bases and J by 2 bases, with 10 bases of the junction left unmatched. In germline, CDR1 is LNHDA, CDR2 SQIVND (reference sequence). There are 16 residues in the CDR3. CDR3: CASSTQQGNGNYGYTF. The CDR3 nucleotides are TGTGCCAGTAGTACCCAACAGGGGAATGGCAACTATGGCTACACCTTC.

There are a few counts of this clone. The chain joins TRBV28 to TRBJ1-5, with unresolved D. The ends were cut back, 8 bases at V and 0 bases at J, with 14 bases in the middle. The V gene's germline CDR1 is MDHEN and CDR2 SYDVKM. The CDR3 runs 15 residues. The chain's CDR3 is CASEFRSYSNQPQHF. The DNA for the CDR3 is TGTGCCAGCGAGTTCCGCTCTTATAGCAATCAGCCCCAGCATTTT.

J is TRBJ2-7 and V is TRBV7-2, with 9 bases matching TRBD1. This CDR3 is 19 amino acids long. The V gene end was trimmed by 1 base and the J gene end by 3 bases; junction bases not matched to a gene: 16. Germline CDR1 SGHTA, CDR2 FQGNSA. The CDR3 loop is CASSLDPGTGFLRGYEQYF. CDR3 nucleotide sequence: TGTGCCAGCAGCTTAGACCCAGGGACAGGGTTTCTTCGGGGCTACGAGCAGTACTTC.

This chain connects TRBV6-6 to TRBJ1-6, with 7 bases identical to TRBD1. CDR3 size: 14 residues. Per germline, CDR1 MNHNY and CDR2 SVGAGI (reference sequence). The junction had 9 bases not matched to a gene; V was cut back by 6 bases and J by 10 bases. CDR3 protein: CASRLQGNLSPLHF. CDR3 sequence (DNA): TGTGCCAGCAGATTACAGGGGAATCTCTCACCCCTCCACTTT.

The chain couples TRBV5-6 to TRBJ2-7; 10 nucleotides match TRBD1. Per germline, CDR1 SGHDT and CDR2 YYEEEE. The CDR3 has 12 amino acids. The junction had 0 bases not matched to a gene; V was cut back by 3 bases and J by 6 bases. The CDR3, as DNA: TGTGCCAGCAGCTGGACAGGGGGCGAGCAGTACTTC. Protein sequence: CASSWTGGEQYF.

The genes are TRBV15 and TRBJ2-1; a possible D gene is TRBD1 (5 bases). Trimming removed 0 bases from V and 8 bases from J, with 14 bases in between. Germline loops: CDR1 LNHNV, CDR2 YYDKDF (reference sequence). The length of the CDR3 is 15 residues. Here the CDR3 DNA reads TGTGCCACCAGCAGAGATCGGCAGGGTGGGCATGAGCAGTTCTTC. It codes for CATSRDRQGGHEQFF.

CDR3 loop: CASSFQVQTYEQYF. The CDR3 nucleotides are TGCGCCAGCAGCTTTCAGGTACAGACCTACGAGCAGTACTTC. This chain connects TRBV5-1 to TRBJ2-7, with D unresolved. Germline V gene data show CDR1 as SGHRS and CDR2 as YFSETQ. V dropped 2 bases and J dropped 2 bases, with 11 bases sitting between them. The CDR3 has 14 amino acids.

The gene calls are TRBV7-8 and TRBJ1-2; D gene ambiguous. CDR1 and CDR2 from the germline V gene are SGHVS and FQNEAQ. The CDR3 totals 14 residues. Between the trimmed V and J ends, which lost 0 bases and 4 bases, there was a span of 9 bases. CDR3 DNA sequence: TGTGCCAGCAGCTTAGCGCAAGGGATCTATGGCTACACCTTC. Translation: CASSLAQGIYGYTF.

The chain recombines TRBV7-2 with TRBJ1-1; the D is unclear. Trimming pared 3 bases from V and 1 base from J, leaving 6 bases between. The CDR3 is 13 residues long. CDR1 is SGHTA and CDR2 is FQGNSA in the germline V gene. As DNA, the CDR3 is TGTGCCAGCAGCTTGGCCCCGAACACTGAAGCTTTCTTT. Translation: CASSLAPNTEAFF.

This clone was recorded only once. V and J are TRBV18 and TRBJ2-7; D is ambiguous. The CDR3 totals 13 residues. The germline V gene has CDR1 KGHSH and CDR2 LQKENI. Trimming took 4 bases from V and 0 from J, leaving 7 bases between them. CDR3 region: CASSRTDSYEQYF. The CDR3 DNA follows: TGTGCCAGCTCACGGACGGACTCCTACGAGCAGTACTTC.

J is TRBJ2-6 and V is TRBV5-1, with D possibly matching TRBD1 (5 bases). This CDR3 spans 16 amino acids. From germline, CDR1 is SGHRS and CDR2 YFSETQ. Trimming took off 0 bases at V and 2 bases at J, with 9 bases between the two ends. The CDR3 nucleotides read TGCGCCAGCAGCTTGGACAGGCTGGCTGGGGCCAACGTCCTGACTTTC. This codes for CASSLDRLAGANVLTF.

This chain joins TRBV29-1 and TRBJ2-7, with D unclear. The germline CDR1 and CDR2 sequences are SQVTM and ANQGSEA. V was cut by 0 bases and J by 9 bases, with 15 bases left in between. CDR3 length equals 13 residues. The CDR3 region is CSVEEMGGPGQYF. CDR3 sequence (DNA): TGCAGCGTTGAAGAAATGGGCGGCCCCGGGCAGTACTTC.

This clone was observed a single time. The CDR3: CSVTGHANTEAFF. As DNA, the CDR3 is TGCAGCGTAACTGGACACGCGAACACTGAAGCTTTCTTT. The chain recombines TRBV29-1 with TRBJ1-1; a possible D gene is TRBD1 (5 bases). The germline CDR1 and CDR2 sequences are SQVTM and ANQGSEA. The CDR3 extends over 13 amino acids. Trimming took off 6 bases at V and 1 base at J, with 12 bases between the two ends.

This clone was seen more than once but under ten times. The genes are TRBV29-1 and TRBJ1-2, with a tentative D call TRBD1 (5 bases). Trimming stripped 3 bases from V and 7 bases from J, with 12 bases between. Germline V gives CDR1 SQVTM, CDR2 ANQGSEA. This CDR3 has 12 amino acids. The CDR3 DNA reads TGCAGCGTTGAGTCCGGGGACTTTGGCTACACCTTC. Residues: CSVESGDFGYTF.

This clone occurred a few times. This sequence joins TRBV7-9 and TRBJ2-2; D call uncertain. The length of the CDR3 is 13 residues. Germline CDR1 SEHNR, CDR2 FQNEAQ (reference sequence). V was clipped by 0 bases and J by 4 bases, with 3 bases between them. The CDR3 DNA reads TGTGCCAGCAGCTTAGCTCGCACCGGGGAGCTGTTTTTT. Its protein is CASSLARTGELFF.

This CDR3 is CASSLSWTSGGYTQYF. The CDR3 bases are TGTGCCAGCAGCTTATCCTGGACTAGCGGGGGCTATACGCAGTATTTT. The chain joins TRBV7-2 to TRBJ2-3; 13 bases are a match to TRBD2. J was trimmed by 7 bases and V by 2 bases; bases with no gene match: 6. The CDR3 length is 16 residues. Germline assignment: CDR1 SGHTA and CDR2 FQGNSA. Supplemented by reference TRBV7-2 and TRBJ2-3, the full variable domain reads GAGVSQSPSNKVTEKGKDVELRCDPISGHTALYWYRQSLGQGLEFLIYFQGNSAPDKSGLPSDRFSAERTGGSVSTLTIQRTQQEDSAVYLCASSLSWTSGGYTQYFGPGTRLTVL.

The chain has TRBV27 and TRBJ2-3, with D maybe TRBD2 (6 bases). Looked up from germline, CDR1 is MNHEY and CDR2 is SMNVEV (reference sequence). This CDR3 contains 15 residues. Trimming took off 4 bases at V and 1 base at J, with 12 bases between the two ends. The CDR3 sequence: CASSSGVLGTDTQYF. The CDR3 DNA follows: TGTGCCAGCAGTTCGGGGGTCCTGGGCACAGATACGCAGTATTTT.